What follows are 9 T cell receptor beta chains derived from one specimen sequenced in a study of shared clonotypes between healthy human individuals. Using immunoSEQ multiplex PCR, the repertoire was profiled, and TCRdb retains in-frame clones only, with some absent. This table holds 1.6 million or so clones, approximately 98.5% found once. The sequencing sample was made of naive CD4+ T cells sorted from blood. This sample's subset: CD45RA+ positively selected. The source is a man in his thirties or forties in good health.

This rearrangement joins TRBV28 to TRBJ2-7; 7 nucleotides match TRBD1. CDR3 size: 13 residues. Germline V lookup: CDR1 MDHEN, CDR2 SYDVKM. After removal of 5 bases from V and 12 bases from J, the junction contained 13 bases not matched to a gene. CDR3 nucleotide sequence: TGTGCCAGCAGTAAGAGCACAGACAGGGTCGGGTACTTC. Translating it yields CASSKSTDRVGYF.

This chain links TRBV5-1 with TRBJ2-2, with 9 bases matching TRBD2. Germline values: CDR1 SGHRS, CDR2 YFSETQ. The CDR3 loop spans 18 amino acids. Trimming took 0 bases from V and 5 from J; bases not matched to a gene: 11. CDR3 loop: CASSLEQIAGVGTGELFF. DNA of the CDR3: TGCGCCAGCAGCTTGGAACAGATAGCGGGAGTAGGTACCGGGGAGCTGTTTTTT. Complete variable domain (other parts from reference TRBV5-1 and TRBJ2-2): KAGVTQTPRYLIKTRGQQVTLSCSPISGHRSVSWYQQTPGQGLQFLFEYFSETQRNKGNFPGRFSGRQFSNSRSEMNVSTLELGDSALYLCASSLEQIAGVGTGELFFGEGSRLTVL.

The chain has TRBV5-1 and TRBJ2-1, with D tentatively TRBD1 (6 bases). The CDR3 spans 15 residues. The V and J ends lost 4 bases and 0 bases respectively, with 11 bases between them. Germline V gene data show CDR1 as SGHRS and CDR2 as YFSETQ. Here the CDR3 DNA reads TGCGCCAGCAGCCAGGACAGCACCTCCTACAATGAGCAGTTCTTC. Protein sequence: CASSQDSTSYNEQFF.

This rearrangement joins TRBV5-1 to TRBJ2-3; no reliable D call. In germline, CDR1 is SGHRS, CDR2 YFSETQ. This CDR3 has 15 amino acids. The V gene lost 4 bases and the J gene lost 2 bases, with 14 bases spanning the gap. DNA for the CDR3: TGCGCCAGCAGCGAAGTTTGGGCCAACACAGATACGCAGTATTTT. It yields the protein CASSEVWANTDTQYF.

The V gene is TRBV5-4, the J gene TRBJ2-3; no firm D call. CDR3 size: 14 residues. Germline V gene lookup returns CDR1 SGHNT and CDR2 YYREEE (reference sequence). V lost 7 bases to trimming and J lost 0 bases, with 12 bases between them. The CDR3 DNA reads TGTGCCAGCGGACCGACACCCAGCACAGATACGCAGTATTTT. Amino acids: CASGPTPSTDTQYF.

CDR3 coding DNA: TGTGCCAGCAGCCGACAGGAAAATCAGCCCCAGCATTTT. It yields the protein CASSRQENQPQHF. The gene calls are TRBV4-2 and TRBJ1-5; D is perhaps TRBD1 (6 bases). The CDR3 consists of 13 residues. V was cut by 4 bases and J by 4 bases, with 8 bases left in between. Per germline, CDR1 LGHNA and CDR2 YNFKEQ.

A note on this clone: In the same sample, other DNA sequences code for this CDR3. CDR3 sequence (DNA): TGTGCCAGCAGCGTAGCCGGCAGTACCTACGAGCAGTACTTC. This encodes CASSVAGSTYEQYF. The V and J genes are TRBV9 and TRBJ2-7; D is unresolved. V gave up 0 bases and J gave up 2 bases, with 9 bases separating them. CDR3 length: 14 residues. Germline assignment: CDR1 SGDLS and CDR2 YYNGEE.

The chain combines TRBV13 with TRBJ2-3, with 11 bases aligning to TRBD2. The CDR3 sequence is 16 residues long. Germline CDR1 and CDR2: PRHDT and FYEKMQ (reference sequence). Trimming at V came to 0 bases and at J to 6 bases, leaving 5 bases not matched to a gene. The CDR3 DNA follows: TGTGCCAGCAGCTTAGGGCCTAGCGGGAGGCGGGATACGCAGTATTTT. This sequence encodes CASSLGPSGRRDTQYF.

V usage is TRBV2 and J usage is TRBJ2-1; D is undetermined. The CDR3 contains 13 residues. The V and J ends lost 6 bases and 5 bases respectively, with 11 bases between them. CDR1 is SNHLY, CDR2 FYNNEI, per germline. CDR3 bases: TGTGCCAGCAGCAAGAACGTGGACAATGAGCAGTTCTTC. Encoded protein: CASSKNVDNEQFF.